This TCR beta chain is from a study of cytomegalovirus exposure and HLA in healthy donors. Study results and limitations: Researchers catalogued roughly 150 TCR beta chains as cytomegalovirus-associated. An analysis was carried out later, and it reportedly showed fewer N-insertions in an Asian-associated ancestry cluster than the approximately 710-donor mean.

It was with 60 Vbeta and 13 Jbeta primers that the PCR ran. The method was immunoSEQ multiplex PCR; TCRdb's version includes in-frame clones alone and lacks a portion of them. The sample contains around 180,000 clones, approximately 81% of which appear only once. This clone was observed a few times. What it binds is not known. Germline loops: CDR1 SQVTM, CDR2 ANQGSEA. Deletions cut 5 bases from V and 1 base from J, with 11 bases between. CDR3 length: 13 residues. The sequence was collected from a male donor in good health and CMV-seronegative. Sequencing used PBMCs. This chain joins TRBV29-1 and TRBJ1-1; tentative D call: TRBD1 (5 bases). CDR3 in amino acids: CSVLSGGNTEAFF. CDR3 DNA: TGCAGCGTTTTATCGGGGGGGAACACTGAAGCTTTCTTT.